Listed here is a single T cell receptor (beta chain). These data are taken from a study of blood T cell repertoires in COVID-19. The CDR3 covers 14 residues. Between the trimmed V and J ends, which lost 2 bases and 2 bases, there was a span of 9 bases. The V gene's germline CDR1 is SGHTA and CDR2 FQGNSA. TCRdb keeps only in-frame clones here, not all; method: immunoSEQ multiplex PCR. The sample consists of about 200,000 clones, approximately 90% of them appearing once. The specimen was peripheral blood. This TCR was sampled from a human donor in a cohort sampled during active COVID-19. The chain uses TRBV7-2 and TRBJ2-5; maybe TRBD1 (6 bases). The CDR3 nucleotides are TGTGCCAGCAGCTTAAATCAGGGGCAAGAGACCCAGTACTTC. Amino acid sequence: CASSLNQGQETQYF.